This TCR beta chain was captured by sequencing in a study of cytomegalovirus exposure and HLA in healthy donors. CDR1 is WSHSY, CDR2 SAAADI, per germline. The CDR3 totals 13 residues. Germline trimming cut 6 bases from V and 1 base from J; bases unmatched to any gene: 1. 60 Vbeta and 13 Jbeta primers were used in PCR. The protocol was immunoSEQ multiplex PCR, while the TCRdb copy is restricted to in-frame clones and leaves out a portion. This sample's table has 40,000 to 60,000 clones. Material for sequencing was PBMCs. The clonotype was recovered from a man between 40 and 49 years old in good health and CMV-seropositive. The chain carries TRBV10-2 and TRBJ1-1; 8 bases map to TRBD1. The CDR3 nucleotides read TGCGCCAGCAGGGGGACAGGGAACACTGAAGCTTTCTTT. Protein product: CASRGTGNTEAFF.